This is a list of T cell receptor beta chains from one sample in a study of blood T cells in healthy people across ages. Via MiXCR, TCRdb re-called the 5' RACE reads, giving one row per CDR3 protein. Among hundreds of thousands of distinct CDR3 sequences, 58% were seen once, and the ten largest hold over 30%. Sequences were obtained from blood. Every receptor here comes from a man aged 60 to 69 in good health. The CDR3 runs from the conserved cysteine through the conserved F or W.

TRBV6-1	TRBJ1-6	CASSETGQGNSPLHF
TRBV12-3/TRBV12-4	TRBJ2-5	CASSFEYSGGVPETQYF
TRBV12-3/TRBV12-4	TRBJ2-3	CASSLSPGISTDTQYF
TRBV6-5	TRBJ2-3	CASRRSSGGADTQYF
TRBV4-1	TRBJ2-5	CASSQRQGVETQYF
TRBV12-3/TRBV12-4	TRBJ1-5	CASSFRGQGSQPQHF
TRBV29-1	TRBJ1-3	CSAEDPSSGNTIYF
TRBV7-2	NA	CASSTDRGYEQYF
TRBV19	TRBJ2-5	CASVDRGRTQYF
TRBV2	TRBJ2-5	CASNTDRGRETQYF
TRBV6-1	TRBJ1-2	CASSEARGVRAYGYTF
TRBV28	TRBJ2-1	CASKSRTGDWNEQFF
TRBV20-1	TRBJ1-1	CSATLAARAFMNTEAFF
TRBV6-1	TRBJ2-5	CASGKGGTQYF
TRBV7-2	TRBJ2-3	CASRPAALGTDTQYF
TRBV27	TRBJ2-6	CASSLTGNSGANVLTF
TRBV5-4	TRBJ2-5	CASSLVGAYNEQYF
TRBV7-7	TRBJ2-1	CASSPTSGHNEQFF
TRBV21-1	TRBJ1-5	CASSKGVGPLGQPQHF
TRBV28	TRBJ1-2	CASISDSSRGGYTF
TRBV5-6	NA	CASSSSGYVQETQYF
TRBV25-1	TRBJ1-1	CASSEAFRTEAFF
TRBV6-2/TRBV6-3	TRBJ1-5	CASSKGNQPQHF
TRBV20-1	TRBJ1-2	CSARDSGRIESYGYTF
TRBV4-2	TRBJ2-3	CASSQAFRGGSLTDTQYF
TRBV7-9	TRBJ1-1	CASSRGGTGGVNTEAFF
TRBV7-2	TRBJ2-1	CASSLRLLRVHNEQFF